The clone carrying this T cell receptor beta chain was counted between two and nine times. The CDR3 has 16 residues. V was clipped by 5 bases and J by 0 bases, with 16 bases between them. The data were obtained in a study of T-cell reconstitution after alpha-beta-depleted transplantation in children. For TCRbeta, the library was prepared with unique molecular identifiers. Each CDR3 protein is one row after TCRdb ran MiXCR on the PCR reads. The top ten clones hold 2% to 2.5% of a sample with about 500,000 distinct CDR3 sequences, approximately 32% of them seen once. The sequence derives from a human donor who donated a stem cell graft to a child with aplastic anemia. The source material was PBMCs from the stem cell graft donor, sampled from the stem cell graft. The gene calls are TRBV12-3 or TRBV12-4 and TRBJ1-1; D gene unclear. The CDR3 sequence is CASSPTTTGMNTEAFF. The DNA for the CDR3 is TGTGCCAGCAGTCCGACGACGACGGGAATGAACACTGAAGCTTTCTTT.